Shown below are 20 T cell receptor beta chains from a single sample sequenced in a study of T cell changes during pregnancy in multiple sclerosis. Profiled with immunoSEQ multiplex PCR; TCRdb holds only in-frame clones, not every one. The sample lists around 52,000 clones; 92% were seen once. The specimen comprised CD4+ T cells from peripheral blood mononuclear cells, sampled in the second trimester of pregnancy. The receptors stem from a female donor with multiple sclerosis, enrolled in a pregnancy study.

In DNA form, the CDR3 reads TGTGCCAGCAGCGTAGTTGGAGGGGAAGGCGAAAAACTGTTTTTT. Its translation is CASSVVGGEGEKLFF. The V call is TRBV9, the J call TRBJ1-4, with D tentatively TRBD1 (5 bases). The V end lost 0 bases, the J end lost 8 bases, and 14 bases lay between the germline ends. The length of the CDR3 is 15 residues. Germline V gene lookup returns CDR1 SGDLS and CDR2 YYNGEE.

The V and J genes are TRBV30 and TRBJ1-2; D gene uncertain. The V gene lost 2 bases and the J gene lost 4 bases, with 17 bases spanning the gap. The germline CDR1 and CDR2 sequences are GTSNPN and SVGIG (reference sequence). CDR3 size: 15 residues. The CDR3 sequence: CAWSPGQPGTYGYTF. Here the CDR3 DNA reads TGTGCCTGGAGTCCCGGCCAACCGGGAACCTATGGCTACACCTTC.

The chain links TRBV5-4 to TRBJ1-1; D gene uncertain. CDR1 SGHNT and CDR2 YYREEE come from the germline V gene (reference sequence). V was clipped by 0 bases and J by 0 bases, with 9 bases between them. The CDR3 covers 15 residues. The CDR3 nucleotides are TGTGCCAGCAGCTTGGATCCGGGATTGAACACTGAAGCTTTCTTT. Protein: CASSLDPGLNTEAFF.

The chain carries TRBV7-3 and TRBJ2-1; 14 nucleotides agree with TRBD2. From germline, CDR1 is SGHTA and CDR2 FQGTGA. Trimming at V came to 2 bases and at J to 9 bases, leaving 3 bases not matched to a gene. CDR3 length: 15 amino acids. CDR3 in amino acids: CASSLGLAGGFEQFF. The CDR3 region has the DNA TGTGCCAGCAGCTTAGGACTAGCGGGGGGCTTTGAGCAGTTCTTC.

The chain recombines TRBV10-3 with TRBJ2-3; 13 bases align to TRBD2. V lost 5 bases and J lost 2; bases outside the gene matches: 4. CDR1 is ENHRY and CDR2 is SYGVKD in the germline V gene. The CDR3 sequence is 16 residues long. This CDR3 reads CAISKTSGRPTDTQYF. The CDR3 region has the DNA TGTGCCATCAGTAAGACTAGCGGGAGGCCCACAGATACGCAGTATTTT.

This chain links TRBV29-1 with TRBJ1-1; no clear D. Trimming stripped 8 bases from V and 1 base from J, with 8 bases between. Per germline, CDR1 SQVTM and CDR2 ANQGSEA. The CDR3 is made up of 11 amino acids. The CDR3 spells CSYGWNTEAFF. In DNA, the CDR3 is TGCAGCTACGGGTGGAACACTGAAGCTTTCTTT.

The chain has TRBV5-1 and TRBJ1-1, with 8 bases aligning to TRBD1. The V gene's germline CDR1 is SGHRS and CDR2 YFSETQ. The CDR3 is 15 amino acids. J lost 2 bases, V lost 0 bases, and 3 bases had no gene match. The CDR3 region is CASSLGGQGNTEAFF. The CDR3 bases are TGCGCCAGCAGCTTGGGTGGACAGGGAAACACTGAAGCTTTCTTT. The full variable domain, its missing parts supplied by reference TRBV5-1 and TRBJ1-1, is KAGVTQTPRYLIKTRGQQVTLSCSPISGHRSVSWYQQTPGQGLQFLFEYFSETQRNKGNFPGRFSGRQFSNSRSEMNVSTLELGDSALYLCASSLGGQGNTEAFFGQGTRLTVV.

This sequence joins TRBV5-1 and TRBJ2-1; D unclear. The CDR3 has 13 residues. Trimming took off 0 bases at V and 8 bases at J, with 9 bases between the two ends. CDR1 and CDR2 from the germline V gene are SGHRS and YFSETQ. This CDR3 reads CASSLVTEHEQFF. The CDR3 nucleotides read TGCGCCAGCAGCTTGGTGACGGAGCATGAGCAGTTCTTC.

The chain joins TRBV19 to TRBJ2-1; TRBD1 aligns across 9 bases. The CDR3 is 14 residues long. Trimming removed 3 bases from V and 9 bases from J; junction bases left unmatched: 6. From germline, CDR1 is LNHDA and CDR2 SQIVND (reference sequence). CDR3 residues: CASSIPDRGGEQFF. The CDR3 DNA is TGTGCCAGTAGTATCCCGGACAGGGGCGGTGAGCAGTTCTTC.

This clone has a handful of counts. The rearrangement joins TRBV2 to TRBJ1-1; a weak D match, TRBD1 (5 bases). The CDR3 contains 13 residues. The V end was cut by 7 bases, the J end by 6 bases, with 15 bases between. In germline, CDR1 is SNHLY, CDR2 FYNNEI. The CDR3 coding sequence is TGTGCCAGCAAGGGACTGGGGGAGGCTGAAGCTTTCTTT. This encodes CASKGLGEAEAFF.

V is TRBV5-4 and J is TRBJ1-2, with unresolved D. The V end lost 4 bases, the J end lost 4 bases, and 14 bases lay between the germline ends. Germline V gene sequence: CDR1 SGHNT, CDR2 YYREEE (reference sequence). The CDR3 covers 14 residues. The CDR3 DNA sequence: TGTGCCAGCAGCCCGGATCCCCGAGGCTATGGCTACACCTTC. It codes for CASSPDPRGYGYTF.

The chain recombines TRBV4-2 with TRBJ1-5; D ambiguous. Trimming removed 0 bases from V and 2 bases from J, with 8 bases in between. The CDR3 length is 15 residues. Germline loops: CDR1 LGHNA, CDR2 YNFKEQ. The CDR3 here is CASSQERLGNQPQHF. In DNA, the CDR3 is TGTGCCAGCAGCCAAGAGAGGTTGGGCAATCAGCCCCAGCATTTT.

The CDR3 reads CASSPVGTARMNTEAFF. DNA of the CDR3: TGTGCCAGCAGCCCAGTAGGGACAGCGAGGATGAACACTGAAGCTTTCTTT. The chain has TRBV7-3 and TRBJ1-1; 7 bases line up with TRBD1. This CDR3 comprises 17 residues. V was pared by 5 bases and J by 0 bases, with 12 bases of the junction left unmatched. From germline, CDR1 is SGHTA and CDR2 FQGTGA.

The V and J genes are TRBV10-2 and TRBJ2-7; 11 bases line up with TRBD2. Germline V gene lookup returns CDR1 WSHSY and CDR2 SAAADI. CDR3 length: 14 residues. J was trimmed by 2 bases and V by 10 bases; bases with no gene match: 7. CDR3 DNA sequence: TGCGCCACCCGGGGGACTAGCGGTACCTACGAGCAGTACTTC. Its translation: CATRGTSGTYEQYF.

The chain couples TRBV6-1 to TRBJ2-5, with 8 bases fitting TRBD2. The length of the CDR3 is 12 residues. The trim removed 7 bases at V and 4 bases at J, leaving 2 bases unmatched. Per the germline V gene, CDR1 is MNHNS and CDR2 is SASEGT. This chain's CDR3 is CASKAGGETQYF. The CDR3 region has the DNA TGTGCCAGCAAGGCGGGGGGAGAGACCCAGTACTTC.

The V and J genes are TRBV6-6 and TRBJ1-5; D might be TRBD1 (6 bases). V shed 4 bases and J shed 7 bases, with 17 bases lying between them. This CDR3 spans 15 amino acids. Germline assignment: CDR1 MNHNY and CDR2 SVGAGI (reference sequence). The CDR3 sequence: CASSSPGGGGQPQHF. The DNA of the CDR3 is TGTGCCAGCAGTTCACCGGGAGGGGGTGGCCAGCCCCAGCATTTT.

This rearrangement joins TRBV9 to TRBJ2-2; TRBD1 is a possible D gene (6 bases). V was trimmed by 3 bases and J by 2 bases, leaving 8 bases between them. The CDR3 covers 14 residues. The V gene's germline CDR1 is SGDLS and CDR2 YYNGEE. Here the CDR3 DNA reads TGTGCCAGCAGCGGGACAGTTAACACCGGGGAGCTGTTTTTT. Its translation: CASSGTVNTGELFF.

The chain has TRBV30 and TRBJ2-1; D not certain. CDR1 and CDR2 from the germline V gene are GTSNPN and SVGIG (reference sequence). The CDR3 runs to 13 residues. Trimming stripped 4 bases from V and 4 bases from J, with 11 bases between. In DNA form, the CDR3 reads TGTGCCTGGACCCGAGACTTATACAATGAGCAGTTCTTC. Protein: CAWTRDLYNEQFF.

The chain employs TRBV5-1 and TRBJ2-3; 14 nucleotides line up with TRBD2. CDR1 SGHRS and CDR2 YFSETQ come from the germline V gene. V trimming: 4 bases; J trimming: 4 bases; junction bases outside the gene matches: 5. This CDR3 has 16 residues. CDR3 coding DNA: TGCGCCAGCAGCCCCTCGACTAGCGGGAGGGCAGATACGCAGTATTTT. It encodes CASSPSTSGRADTQYF.

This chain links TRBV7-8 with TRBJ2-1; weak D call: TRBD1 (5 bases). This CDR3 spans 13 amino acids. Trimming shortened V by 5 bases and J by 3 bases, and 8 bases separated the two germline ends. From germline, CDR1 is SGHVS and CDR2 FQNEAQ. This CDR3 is CASSPDSYNEQFF. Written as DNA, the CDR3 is TGTGCCAGCAGCCCAGACAGCTACAATGAGCAGTTCTTC. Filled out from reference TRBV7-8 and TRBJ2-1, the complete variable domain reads GAGVSQSPRYKVAKRGQDVALRCDPISGHVSLFWYQQALGQGPEFLTYFQNEAQLDKSGLPSDRFFAERPEGSVSTLKIQRTQQEDSAVYLCASSPDSYNEQFFGPGTRLTVL.